These 26 T cell receptor beta chains came from one sample sequenced in a study of Tregs in tolerant kidney transplant recipients. Method: immunoSEQ multiplex PCR; TCRdb's copy keeps in-frame clones and lacks some. Of more than 95,000 clones in the sample, roughly 93% were seen once. The sequenced sample consisted of CD4+ T cells from blood. These receptors all stem from a human donor in good health.

This chain links TRBV11-2 with TRBJ2-1; 10 bases align to TRBD2. There are 16 residues in the CDR3. Germline trimming cut 1 base from V and 7 bases from J; bases unmatched to any gene: 7. CDR1 is SGHAT, CDR2 FQNNGV, per germline. The CDR3 loop is CASSLVQRGGGNEQFF. CDR3 DNA sequence: TGTGCCAGCAGCTTAGTGCAGCGGGGGGGCGGGAATGAGCAGTTCTTC.

V usage is TRBV13 and J usage is TRBJ2-7, with D possibly TRBD2 on 7 matching bases. V was pared by 2 bases and J by 3 bases, with 11 bases between. CDR1 PRHDT and CDR2 FYEKMQ come from the germline V gene (reference sequence). The CDR3 totals 14 residues. Here the CDR3 reads CASSLPGGLYEQYF. The DNA for the CDR3 is TGTGCCAGCAGCTTACCGGGGGGCCTCTACGAGCAGTACTTC.

This rearrangement joins TRBV29-1 to TRBJ2-7; 8 bases map to TRBD2. Germline CDR1 is SQVTM and CDR2 is ANQGSEA. This CDR3 comprises 14 residues. Trimming at V came to 4 bases and at J to 2 bases, leaving 7 bases not matched to a gene. CDR3: CSVGREALPYEQYF. The CDR3 DNA sequence: TGCAGCGTTGGGCGGGAGGCCCTTCCCTACGAGCAGTACTTC.

The genes are TRBV5-1 and TRBJ2-7; 11 bases are shared with TRBD2. Germline V gives CDR1 SGHRS, CDR2 YFSETQ. V dropped 5 bases and J dropped 7; count of bases not matched to a gene: 11. The CDR3 has 15 amino acids. Here the CDR3 reads CASRPTSGIPEEQYF. The CDR3 coding sequence is TGCGCCAGCAGGCCGACTAGCGGGATCCCCGAGGAGCAGTACTTC.

The rearrangement links TRBV7-9 to TRBJ2-7; 9 bases match TRBD1. Germline V gene sequence: CDR1 SEHNR, CDR2 FQNEAQ (reference sequence). The J segment lost 3 bases and the V segment lost 4 bases, leaving 4 bases of the junction unmatched. The CDR3 runs 14 residues. CDR3 nucleotides: TGTGCCAGCAGCTCGGGGACAGGGAACTACGAGCAGTACTTC. Translated, it gives CASSSGTGNYEQYF. Variable domain in full (rest from reference TRBV7-9 and TRBJ2-7): DTGVSQNPRHKITKRGQNVTFRCDPISEHNRLYWYRQTLGQGPEFLTYFQNEAQLEKSRLLSDRFSAERPKGSFSTLEIQRTEQGDSAMYLCASSSGTGNYEQYFGPGTRLTVT.

The CDR3 sequence is CASSYSNRVEAFF. Here the CDR3 DNA reads TGTGCCAGCAGTTACTCCAACAGGGTTGAAGCTTTCTTT. The chain joins TRBV6-5 to TRBJ1-1; D is perhaps TRBD1 (6 bases). The V end lost 0 bases, the J end lost 7 bases, and 9 bases lay between the germline ends. CDR1 is MNHEY, CDR2 SVGAGI, per germline. This CDR3 has 13 amino acids.

The chain is built from TRBV2 and TRBJ1-1; 8 nucleotides agree with TRBD1. The CDR3 contains 15 residues. Losses at the gene ends were 4 bases for V and 0 bases for J; bases not matched to a gene: 4. Germline CDR1 is SNHLY and CDR2 is FYNNEI. The CDR3 DNA is TGTGCCAGCAGTGTGCAGGGGGCCATGAACACTGAAGCTTTCTTT. Its translation: CASSVQGAMNTEAFF.

This clone was seen a few times. Here the CDR3 reads CATRQGQNNSPLHF. Written as DNA, the CDR3 is TGTGCCACCAGGCAGGGGCAAAATAATTCACCCCTCCACTTT. This chain uses TRBV6-6 with TRBJ1-6; possibly TRBD1 for D (6 bases). Trimming took 10 bases from V and 5 from J, leaving 15 bases between them. Germline assignment: CDR1 MNHNY and CDR2 SVGAGI (reference sequence). The CDR3 is 14 residues long.

The rearrangement joins TRBV10-3 to TRBJ2-7; 7 nucleotides line up with TRBD1. Germline CDR1 and CDR2: ENHRY and SYGVKD. The CDR3 covers 15 residues. Trimming at V came to 7 bases and at J to 1 base, leaving 10 bases not matched to a gene. CDR3 bases: TGTGCCATCAATCCCGGGACAGCAGATTCCTACGAGCAGTACTTC. Translated: CAINPGTADSYEQYF.

This chain uses TRBV6-1 with TRBJ1-4, with 8 bases lining up with TRBD1. Germline trimming cut 0 bases from V and 3 bases from J; bases unmatched to any gene: 3. This CDR3 is 16 amino acids long. Germline values: CDR1 MNHNS, CDR2 SASEGT. The CDR3 region is CASSEAVGQANEKLFF. CDR3 DNA sequence: TGTGCCAGCAGTGAAGCAGTGGGACAGGCTAATGAAAAACTGTTTTTT.

The chain has TRBV2 and TRBJ2-7; D is uncertain. The V end lost 6 bases, the J end lost 1 base, and 7 bases lay between the germline ends. Looked up from germline, CDR1 is SNHLY and CDR2 is FYNNEI. The CDR3 covers 12 residues. The CDR3 bases are TGTGCCAGCAGCAAAAAATCCTACGAGCAGTACTTC. This translates into CASSKKSYEQYF.

This rearrangement joins TRBV11-1 to TRBJ2-3, with 11 nucleotides matching TRBD2. Germline CDR1 reads SGHAT; CDR2 reads FQDESV (reference sequence). The CDR3 is made up of 16 amino acids. Germline trimming cut 5 bases from V and 1 base from J; bases unmatched to any gene: 5. The DNA of the CDR3 is TGTGCCAGCAGCCGATCGGGACTAGCGGGCACAGATACGCAGTATTTT. As protein: CASSRSGLAGTDTQYF.

This clone showed up just once. The chain joins TRBV29-1 to TRBJ1-1; unclear D gene. The CDR3 sequence is 15 residues long. V lost 0 bases, J lost 1 base, and 12 bases lay in between. Germline values: CDR1 SQVTM, CDR2 ANQGSEA. Written as DNA, the CDR3 is TGCAGCGTTGAAGATTCACGGGTGGCGAACACTGAAGCTTTCTTT. The encoded protein is CSVEDSRVANTEAFF. Complete variable domain (other parts from reference TRBV29-1 and TRBJ1-1): SAVISQKPSRDICQRGTSLTIQCQVDSQVTMMFWYRQQPGQSLTLIATANQGSEATYESGFVIDKFPISRPNLTFSTLTVSNMSPEDSSIYLCSVEDSRVANTEAFFGQGTRLTVV.

The V call is TRBV5-1, the J call TRBJ1-2; the D is unclear. The CDR3 runs 15 residues. Germline CDR1 is SGHRS and CDR2 is YFSETQ. The germline V and J ends were trimmed by 0 bases and 5 bases, with 14 bases remaining between them. The CDR3 reads CASSLAKGVGYGYTF. CDR3 DNA sequence: TGCGCCAGCAGCTTGGCCAAGGGAGTAGGGTATGGCTACACCTTC. Drawing the rest from reference TRBV5-1 and TRBJ1-2, the complete variable domain is KAGVTQTPRYLIKTRGQQVTLSCSPISGHRSVSWYQQTPGQGLQFLFEYFSETQRNKGNFPGRFSGRQFSNSRSEMNVSTLELGDSALYLCASSLAKGVGYGYTFGSGTRLTVV.

The chain employs TRBV6-5 and TRBJ2-4, with 14 bases identical to TRBD2. V trimming: 5 bases; J trimming: 8 bases; junction bases outside the gene matches: 2. This CDR3 comprises 14 residues. Per germline, CDR1 MNHEY and CDR2 SVGAGI. The CDR3 reads CASSGTSGGHIQYF. In DNA, the CDR3 is TGTGCCAGCAGTGGGACTAGCGGGGGTCACATTCAGTACTTC.

The V and J genes are TRBV5-1 and TRBJ1-2; D uncertain. Germline loops: CDR1 SGHRS, CDR2 YFSETQ. With 0 bases removed from V and 1 base from J, the gap between germline ends came to 13 bases. This CDR3 has 16 residues. The chain's CDR3 is CASSLGAAGNNYGYTF. In nucleotides, the CDR3 is TGCGCCAGCAGCTTGGGGGCGGCTGGGAATAACTATGGCTACACCTTC.

The chain recombines TRBV5-1 with TRBJ1-2; 7 nucleotides match TRBD1. The CDR3 has 13 residues. The germline CDR1 and CDR2 sequences are SGHRS and YFSETQ. Unmatched junction bases numbered 6, after V lost 2 bases and J lost 8 bases. The CDR3 sequence is CASSLIGGTGYTF. CDR3 nucleotide sequence: TGCGCCAGCAGCTTAATAGGGGGCACGGGCTACACCTTC.

The rearrangement joins TRBV6-1 to TRBJ2-5, with a weak D call TRBD1 (5 bases). CDR3 size: 15 residues. V lost 6 bases and J lost 1, with 15 bases in between. Germline V gives CDR1 MNHNS, CDR2 SASEGT. The CDR3 nucleotides are TGTGCCAGCAGCACTCAAGGGGCCTCCCAAGAGACCCAGTACTTC. Protein sequence: CASSTQGASQETQYF.

V and J are TRBV6-6 and TRBJ1-1; no reliable D call. Germline V gives CDR1 MNHNY, CDR2 SVGAGI (reference sequence). Trimming removed 0 bases from V and 3 bases from J, with 11 bases in between. The CDR3 sequence is 15 residues long. CDR3 sequence (DNA): TGTGCCAGCAGTTACTCTCGGAGCACCCACACTGAAGCTTTCTTT. Protein sequence: CASSYSRSTHTEAFF.

J is TRBJ2-7 and V is TRBV5-4; 8 positions agree with TRBD2. Germline trimming cut 5 bases from V and 2 bases from J; bases unmatched to any gene: 9. CDR1 and CDR2 from the germline V gene are SGHNT and YYREEE (reference sequence). The length of the CDR3 is 15 residues. CDR3 protein: CASRLSGSGAYEQYF. The CDR3 DNA sequence: TGTGCCAGCAGGCTCAGCGGGAGTGGGGCCTACGAGCAGTACTTC.

This clone was counted only a few times. This sequence joins TRBV10-1 and TRBJ1-2; no clear D gene. In germline, CDR1 is WNHNN, CDR2 SYGVQD (reference sequence). This CDR3 is 13 amino acids long. With 2 bases removed from V and 2 bases from J, the gap between germline ends came to 6 bases. This chain's CDR3 is CASSEGPNYGYTF. CDR3 coding DNA: TGCGCCAGCAGTGAGGGTCCCAACTATGGCTACACCTTC.

V usage is TRBV5-1 and J usage is TRBJ2-1; maybe TRBD1 (6 bases). CDR1 is SGHRS and CDR2 is YFSETQ in the germline V gene. There are 16 residues in the CDR3. V lost 0 bases, J lost 0 bases, and 10 bases lay in between. CDR3 sequence reads: CASSLEARGSYNEQFF. The CDR3 nucleotides read TGCGCCAGCAGCTTGGAGGCCAGGGGCTCCTACAATGAGCAGTTCTTC.

The chain joins TRBV9 to TRBJ2-7, with D maybe TRBD1 (6 bases). The CDR3 sequence is 16 residues long. Between the trimmed V and J ends, which lost 2 bases and 6 bases, there was a span of 21 bases. In germline, CDR1 is SGDLS, CDR2 YYNGEE. CDR3: CASSVSPTTGIGEQYF. The CDR3 DNA is TGTGCCAGCAGCGTGAGCCCCACTACAGGGATCGGCGAGCAGTACTTC.

J is TRBJ1-1 and V is TRBV7-8; TRBD1 matches 7 bases. Germline CDR1 reads SGHVS; CDR2 reads FQNEAQ. V dropped 5 bases and J dropped 0; count of bases not matched to a gene: 3. The CDR3 is 14 residues long. CDR3 residues: CASSIQGMNTEAFF. DNA for the CDR3: TGTGCCAGCAGCATACAGGGGATGAACACTGAAGCTTTCTTT.

The rearrangement links TRBV11-2 to TRBJ2-5; no reliable D call. The germline gives CDR1 SGHAT, CDR2 FQNNGV. CDR3 length: 15 residues. Trimming cost V 5 bases and J 2 bases, with 15 bases left between them. CDR3: CASSPTSPGQETQYF. The CDR3 DNA follows: TGTGCCAGCAGCCCGACGTCCCCTGGTCAAGAGACCCAGTACTTC. Complete variable domain (other parts from reference TRBV11-2 and TRBJ2-5): EAGVAQSPRYKIIEKRQSVAFWCNPISGHATLYWYQQILGQGPKLLIQFQNNGVVDDSQLPKDRFSAERLKGVDSTLKIQPAKLEDSAVYLCASSPTSPGQETQYFGPGTRLLVL.

The chain is built from TRBV2 and TRBJ1-5; the D gene is possibly TRBD1 (6 bases). Trimming pared 5 bases from V and 4 bases from J, leaving 12 bases between. CDR3 length equals 14 residues. The V gene's germline CDR1 is SNHLY and CDR2 FYNNEI. The CDR3 protein is CASSLQGINQPQHF. As DNA, the CDR3 is TGTGCCAGCAGTCTACAGGGTATAAATCAGCCCCAGCATTTT.